These 22 T cell receptor beta chains originate from one sample sequenced in a study of shared clonotypes between healthy human individuals (dated by TCRdb to the early 2020s). Libraries were built with the immunoSEQ multiplex PCR assay. The table was pulled from immuneACCESS by TCRdb, which kept in-frame rearrangements only. Such tables lose some clones; where checked, under half of the loss comes from unresolved V genes, and the rest has no known cause. Here the sample has a few hundred thousand clones; roughly 97% occur a single time. Approximately 0.057% of the sample belongs to the ten largest clones. The sequencing sample was made of naive CD4+ T cells sorted from blood. This specimen's cell subset or site label, interpreted: CD45RA+ positively selected. Receptors originate from a young woman in good health.

This chain connects TRBV6-5 to TRBJ1-5; D is possibly TRBD1 (6 bases). Germline V lookup: CDR1 MNHEY, CDR2 SVGAGI. This CDR3 contains 14 residues. With 4 bases removed from V and 7 bases from J, the gap between germline ends came to 14 bases. The CDR3 nucleotides are TGTGCCAGCAGTTCTGGGGGCGCCGCCCAGCCCCAGCATTTT. This gives the protein CASSSGGAAQPQHF.

V and J are TRBV4-1 and TRBJ1-1; a weak D match, TRBD1 (5 bases). This CDR3 has 15 residues. From germline, CDR1 is MGHRA and CDR2 YSYEKL. Trimming took off 1 base at V and 11 bases at J, with 20 bases between the two ends. CDR3 DNA: TGCGCCAGCAGCCAAGGGGGGACCGAAATTATTCGCGCTTTCTTT. It yields the protein CASSQGGTEIIRAFF.

V is TRBV5-4 and J is TRBJ2-1; either TRBD1 or TRBD2 may supply D (5 bases each). The CDR3 covers 17 residues. Germline values: CDR1 SGHNT, CDR2 YYREEE (reference sequence). V was clipped by 3 bases and J by 3 bases, with 19 bases between them. CDR3 nucleotide sequence: TGTGCCAGCAGCTCGGACGCATGGGGGTCCTACTACAATGAGCAGTTCTTC. This encodes CASSSDAWGSYYNEQFF.

J is TRBJ1-3 and V is TRBV29-1, with TRBD1 matching 9 bases. Losses at the gene ends were 3 bases for V and 4 bases for J; bases not matched to a gene: 4. The CDR3 loop spans 14 amino acids. CDR1 and CDR2 from the germline V gene are SQVTM and ANQGSEA. Here the CDR3 DNA reads TGCAGCGTTGATACAGGGGGCGCGGGAAACACCATATATTTT. This translates into CSVDTGGAGNTIYF.

The J gene is TRBJ2-7, the V gene TRBV4-1; the D is unclear. CDR1 MGHRA and CDR2 YSYEKL come from the germline V gene. This CDR3 region has 15 residues. Trimming removed 1 base at V and 2 bases at J, with 12 bases between. CDR3 sequence (DNA): TGCGCCAGCAGCCAAGTGGCGATCTTCGCCTACGAGCAGTACTTC. Encoded protein: CASSQVAIFAYEQYF.

The chain links TRBV19 to TRBJ2-1; D possibly corresponds to TRBD1 (6 bases). Germline CDR1 and CDR2: LNHDA and SQIVND (reference sequence). This CDR3 has 17 residues. Trimming shortened V by 5 bases and J by 6 bases, and 23 bases separated the two germline ends. This CDR3 reads CASSVILQGGQLNEQFF. The CDR3 DNA is TGTGCCAGTAGTGTAATCCTACAGGGCGGGCAACTCAATGAGCAGTTCTTC.

The rearrangement links TRBV6-1 to TRBJ2-7; 10 nucleotides match TRBD2. This CDR3 region has 16 residues. From germline, CDR1 is MNHNS and CDR2 SASEGT. With V trimmed by 4 bases and J by 2 bases, 8 bases remained unmatched. The CDR3 coding sequence is TGTGCCAGCAGTGGAGGCCCTAGCGGGAGCACCTACGAGCAGTACTTC. Its translation: CASSGGPSGSTYEQYF.

This sequence joins TRBV7-8 and TRBJ1-5, with 8 bases matching TRBD1. Trimming cost V 5 bases and J 2 bases; bases outside gene matches: 11. This CDR3 is 17 amino acids long. Germline CDR1 SGHVS, CDR2 FQNEAQ. The CDR3 DNA reads as TGTGCCAGCAGCCCTGCGGGGACAGGTGTCGGCAATCAGCCCCAGCATTTT. It specifies CASSPAGTGVGNQPQHF.

The chain uses TRBV19 and TRBJ1-4; D remains ambiguous. The V end lost 4 bases, the J end lost 5 bases, and 17 bases lay between the germline ends. The CDR3 is made up of 16 amino acids. Germline CDR1 reads LNHDA; CDR2 reads SQIVND (reference sequence). The CDR3 region has the DNA TGTGCCAGTAGTACGTGGAAAGAGGGAGGGAATGAAAAACTGTTTTTT. It is translated as CASSTWKEGGNEKLFF.

This chain uses TRBV5-1 with TRBJ2-1; 14 bases are a match to TRBD2. The V and J ends lost 1 base and 9 bases, in that order; junction bases with no gene match: 6. The CDR3 sequence is 16 residues long. Germline assignment: CDR1 SGHRS and CDR2 YFSETQ. The CDR3 loop reads CASSLLGLAGEGEQFF. In DNA form, the CDR3 reads TGCGCCAGCAGCTTGCTGGGACTAGCGGGAGAAGGTGAGCAGTTCTTC.

This rearrangement joins TRBV7-8 to TRBJ2-5; 10 bases are shared with TRBD1. The CDR3 totals 13 residues. The germline V gene encodes CDR1 SGHVS and CDR2 FQNEAQ. After removal of 5 bases from V and 11 bases from J, the junction contained 8 bases not matched to a gene. CDR3 nucleotide sequence: TGTGCCAGCAGCGCGGACAGGGGGAGGGAGCAGTACTTC. This gives the protein CASSADRGREQYF.

DNA for the CDR3: TGTGCCAGCACCGAAGGAACGGGGCCTAAGGAGACCCAGTACTTC. This codes for CASTEGTGPKETQYF. The V call is TRBV11-2, the J call TRBJ2-5, with D perhaps TRBD1 or TRBD2 (5 bases each). CDR3 length: 15 amino acids. Germline CDR1 is SGHAT and CDR2 is FQNNGV. With 7 bases removed from V and 5 bases from J, the gap between germline ends came to 20 bases.

The chain has TRBV5-1 and TRBJ2-2, with a possible D match to TRBD1 (5 bases). V gave up 2 bases and J gave up 0 bases, with 8 bases separating them. Germline V gene data show CDR1 as SGHRS and CDR2 as YFSETQ. The CDR3 is made up of 15 amino acids. This CDR3 is CASSFQGSNTGELFF. CDR3 sequence (DNA): TGCGCCAGCAGCTTTCAGGGATCGAACACCGGGGAGCTGTTTTTT.

This clone was picked up one time. The V gene is TRBV28, the J gene TRBJ1-1, with a tentative D call TRBD1 (5 bases). Trimming pared 3 bases from V and 0 bases from J, leaving 11 bases between. Germline lookup yields CDR1 MDHEN and CDR2 SYDVKM. The CDR3 is 15 amino acids. The CDR3 sequence is CASSFGTTVNTEAFF. CDR3 DNA sequence: TGTGCCAGCAGTTTTGGGACGACGGTGAACACTGAAGCTTTCTTT.

The CDR3 nucleotides are TGTGCCAGCGGGTATACAGGGAACACTGAAGCTTTCTTT. Residues: CASGYTGNTEAFF. The chain is built from TRBV27 and TRBJ1-1, with TRBD1 as a possible D gene (5 bases). V gave up 8 bases and J gave up 1 base, with 11 bases separating them. CDR1 is MNHEY and CDR2 is SMNVEV in the germline V gene (reference sequence). The CDR3 sequence is 13 residues long.

The chain is built from TRBV5-1 and TRBJ2-5; D is uncertain. V lost 1 base and J lost 5, with 9 bases in between. CDR3 length: 13 amino acids. Germline V gene data show CDR1 as SGHRS and CDR2 as YFSETQ. CDR3 amino acids: CASSLPTQETQYF. In DNA form, the CDR3 reads TGCGCCAGCAGCTTGCCGACCCAGGAGACCCAGTACTTC.

This chain connects TRBV7-2 to TRBJ2-2; 12 positions match TRBD2. Germline CDR1 reads SGHTA; CDR2 reads FQGNSA. J was trimmed by 5 bases and V by 4 bases; bases with no gene match: 8. CDR3 length: 17 residues. CDR3: CASSSWTSGIQTGELFF. CDR3 DNA sequence: TGTGCCAGCAGCTCCTGGACTAGCGGGATTCAAACCGGGGAGCTGTTTTTT.

The chain couples TRBV28 to TRBJ2-7; possibly TRBD2 for D (6 bases). The V gene lost 2 bases and the J gene lost 4 bases, with 15 bases spanning the gap. Germline CDR1 reads MDHEN; CDR2 reads SYDVKM. CDR3 length: 15 residues. The CDR3 loop reads CASSLGGSGKYEQYF. In DNA, the CDR3 is TGTGCCAGCAGTTTAGGGGGGTCCGGTAAATACGAGCAGTACTTC.

The chain is built from TRBV18 and TRBJ1-4; D is unclear. Germline V gene data show CDR1 as KGHSH and CDR2 as LQKENI. This CDR3 has 14 amino acids. The germline V and J ends were trimmed by 6 bases and 8 bases, with 16 bases remaining between them. The CDR3 nucleotides read TGTGCCAGCTCCTATTGGGCAGAGGAGGAAAAACTGTTTTTT. Translated: CASSYWAEEEKLFF.

This chain links TRBV28 with TRBJ1-2, with 11 positions matching TRBD1. This CDR3 spans 14 amino acids. Trimming took 6 bases from V and 0 from J; bases not matched to a gene: 0. Per the germline V gene, CDR1 is MDHEN and CDR2 is SYDVKM. The CDR3 is CASRGQGANYGYTF. The CDR3 coding sequence is TGTGCCAGCAGGGGACAGGGGGCTAACTATGGCTACACCTTC.

This chain uses TRBV29-1 with TRBJ1-1; unclear D gene. Trimming removed 6 bases from V and 4 bases from J, with 9 bases in between. The CDR3 sequence is 11 residues long. From germline, CDR1 is SQVTM and CDR2 ANQGSEA. The CDR3 coding sequence is TGCAGCGTAACGGGAGTCACTGAAGCTTTCTTT. Translation gives CSVTGVTEAFF.

The CDR3 bases are TGTGCCAGCAGGGAGCCAAACACAGATACGCAGTATTTT. Translation gives CASREPNTDTQYF. The chain has TRBV6-1 and TRBJ2-3; D is ambiguous. The germline V and J ends were trimmed by 6 bases and 2 bases, with 9 bases remaining between them. CDR3 length equals 13 residues. Looked up from germline, CDR1 is MNHNS and CDR2 is SASEGT.